The clone carrying this T cell receptor (beta chain) has a count of ten or more. One entry per CDR3 protein, called by TCRdb with MiXCR from the reads. The repertoire has just over 300,000 distinct CDR3 sequences, around a sixth of them found once; the top ten carry approximately 12%. These data come from a study of T cell repertoires in cytomegalovirus infection. The sequencing input was PBMCs. This receptor was identified in a human donor in good health (CMV status not recorded). Some clones in this sample may be carry-over from other donors' samples.

The CDR3 coding sequence is TGTGCCAGCACCGCCGGACTAAGCACAGATACGCAGTATTTT. Amino acids: CASTAGLSTDTQYF. V gene TRBV6-1 combines with J gene TRBJ2-3, with D possibly being TRBD2 (6 bases). Germline CDR1 MNHNS, CDR2 SASEGT. Trimming took 7 bases from V and 0 from J, leaving 11 bases between them. The CDR3 runs 14 residues.